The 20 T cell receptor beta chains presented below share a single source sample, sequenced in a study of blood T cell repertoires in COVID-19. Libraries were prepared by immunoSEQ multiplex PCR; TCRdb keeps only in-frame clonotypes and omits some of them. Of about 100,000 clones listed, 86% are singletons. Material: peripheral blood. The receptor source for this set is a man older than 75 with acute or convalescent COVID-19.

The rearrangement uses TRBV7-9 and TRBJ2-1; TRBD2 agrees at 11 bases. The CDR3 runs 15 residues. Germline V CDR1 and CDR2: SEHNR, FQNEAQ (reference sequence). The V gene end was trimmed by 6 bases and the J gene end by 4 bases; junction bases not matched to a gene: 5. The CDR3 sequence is CASSPLAGGYNEQFF. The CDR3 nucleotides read TGTGCCAGCAGTCCCCTAGCGGGAGGTTACAATGAGCAGTTCTTC. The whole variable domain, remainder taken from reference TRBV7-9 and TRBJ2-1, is DTGVSQNPRHKITKRGQNVTFRCDPISEHNRLYWYRQTLGQGPEFLTYFQNEAQLEKSRLLSDRFSAERPKGSFSTLEIQRTEQGDSAMYLCASSPLAGGYNEQFFGPGTRLTVL.

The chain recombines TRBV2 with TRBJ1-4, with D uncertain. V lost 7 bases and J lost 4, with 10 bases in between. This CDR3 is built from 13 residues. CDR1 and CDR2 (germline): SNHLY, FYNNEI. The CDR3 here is CASKEDVNEKLFF. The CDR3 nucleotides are TGTGCCAGCAAGGAGGATGTTAATGAAAAACTGTTTTTT. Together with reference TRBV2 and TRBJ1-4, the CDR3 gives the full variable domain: EPEVTQTPSHQVTQMGQEVILRCVPISNHLYFYWYRQILGQKVEFLVSFYNNEISEKSEIFDDQFSVERPDGSNFTLKIRSTKLEDSAMYFCASKEDVNEKLFFGSGTQLSVL.

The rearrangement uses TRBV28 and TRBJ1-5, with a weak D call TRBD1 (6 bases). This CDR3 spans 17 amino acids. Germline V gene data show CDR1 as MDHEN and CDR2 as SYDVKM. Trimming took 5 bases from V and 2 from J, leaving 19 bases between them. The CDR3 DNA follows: TGTGCCAGCAGTCCCGGAACGGGGGGGCAGGGCAATCAGCCCCAGCATTTT. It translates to CASSPGTGGQGNQPQHF.

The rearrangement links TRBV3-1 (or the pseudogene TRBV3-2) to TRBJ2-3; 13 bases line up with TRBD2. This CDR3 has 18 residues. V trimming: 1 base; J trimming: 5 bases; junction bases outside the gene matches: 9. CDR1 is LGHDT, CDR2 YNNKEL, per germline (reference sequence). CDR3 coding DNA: TGTGCCAGCAGCCAAGCCCAAGTAACTAGCGGGAGGGGAGATACGCAGTATTTT. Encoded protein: CASSQAQVTSGRGDTQYF.

In nucleotides, the CDR3 is TGTGCCAGCAGTTCCTGGACTAGCGGGAGGGCCGATGGGGAGCAGTTCTTC. As protein: CASSSWTSGRADGEQFF. This chain connects TRBV28 to TRBJ2-1; TRBD2 matches at 15 bases. CDR3 length: 17 amino acids. Germline CDR1 reads MDHEN; CDR2 reads SYDVKM. The trim removed 4 bases at V and 10 bases at J, leaving 11 bases unmatched.

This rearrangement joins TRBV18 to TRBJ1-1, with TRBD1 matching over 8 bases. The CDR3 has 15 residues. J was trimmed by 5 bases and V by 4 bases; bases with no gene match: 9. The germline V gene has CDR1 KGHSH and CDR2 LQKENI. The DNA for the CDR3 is TGTGCCAGCTCACACTCGACAGGGGAGAATACTGAAGCTTTCTTT. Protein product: CASSHSTGENTEAFF.

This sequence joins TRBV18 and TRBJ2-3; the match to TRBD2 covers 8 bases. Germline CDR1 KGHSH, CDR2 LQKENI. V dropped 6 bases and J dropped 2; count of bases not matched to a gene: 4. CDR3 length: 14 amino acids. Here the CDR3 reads CASSPGLDTDTQYF. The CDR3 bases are TGTGCCAGCTCGCCGGGACTAGACACAGATACGCAGTATTTT.

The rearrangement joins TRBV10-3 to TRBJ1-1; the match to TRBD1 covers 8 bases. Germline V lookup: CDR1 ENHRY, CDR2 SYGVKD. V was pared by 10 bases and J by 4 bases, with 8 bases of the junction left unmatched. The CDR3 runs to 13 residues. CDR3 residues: CATEQGEGTEAFF. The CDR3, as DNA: TGTGCCACCGAACAGGGGGAGGGCACTGAAGCTTTCTTT.

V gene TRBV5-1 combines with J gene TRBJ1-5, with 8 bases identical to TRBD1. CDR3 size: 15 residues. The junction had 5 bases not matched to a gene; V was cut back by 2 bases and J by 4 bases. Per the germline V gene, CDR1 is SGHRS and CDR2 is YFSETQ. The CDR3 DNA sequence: TGCGCCAGCAGCTTCGGAACAGGGGGTAATCAGCCCCAGCATTTT. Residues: CASSFGTGGNQPQHF.

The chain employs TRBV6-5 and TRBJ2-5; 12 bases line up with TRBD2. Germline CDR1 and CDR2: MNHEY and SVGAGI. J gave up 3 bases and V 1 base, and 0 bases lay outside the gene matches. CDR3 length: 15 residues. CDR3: CASSYWTSGEETQYF. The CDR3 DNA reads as TGTGCCAGCAGTTACTGGACTAGCGGGGAAGAGACCCAGTACTTC.

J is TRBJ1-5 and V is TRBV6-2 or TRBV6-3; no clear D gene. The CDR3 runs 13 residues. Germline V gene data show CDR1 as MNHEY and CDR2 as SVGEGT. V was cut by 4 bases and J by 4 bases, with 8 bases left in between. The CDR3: CASSFLQNQPQHF. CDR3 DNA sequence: TGTGCCAGCAGTTTCCTCCAGAATCAGCCCCAGCATTTT.

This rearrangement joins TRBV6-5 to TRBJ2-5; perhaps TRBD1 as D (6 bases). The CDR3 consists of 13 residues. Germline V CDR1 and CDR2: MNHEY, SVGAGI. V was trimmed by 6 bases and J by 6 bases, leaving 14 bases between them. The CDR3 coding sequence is TGTGCCAGCAGGGGGGCCAGTGGGAAGACCCAGTACTTC. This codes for CASRGASGKTQYF.

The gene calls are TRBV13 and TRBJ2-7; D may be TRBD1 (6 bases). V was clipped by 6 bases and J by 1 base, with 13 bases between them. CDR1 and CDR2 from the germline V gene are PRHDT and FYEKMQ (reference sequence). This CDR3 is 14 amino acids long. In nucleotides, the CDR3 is TGTGCCAGCAGACGCGACAGGCTTTCCTACGAGCAGTACTTC. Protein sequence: CASRRDRLSYEQYF. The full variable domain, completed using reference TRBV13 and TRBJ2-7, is AAGVIQSPRHLIKEKRETATLKCYPIPRHDTVYWYQQGPGQDPQFLISFYEKMQSDKGSIPDRFSAQQFSDYHSELNMSSLELGDSALYFCASRRDRLSYEQYFGPGTRLTVT.

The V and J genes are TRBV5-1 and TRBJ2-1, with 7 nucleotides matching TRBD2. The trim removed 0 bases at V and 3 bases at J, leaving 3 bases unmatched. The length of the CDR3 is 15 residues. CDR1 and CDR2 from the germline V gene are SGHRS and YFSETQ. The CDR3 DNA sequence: TGCGCCAGCAGCTTGGAGCGGGACTTCTACAATGAGCAGTTCTTC. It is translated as CASSLERDFYNEQFF.

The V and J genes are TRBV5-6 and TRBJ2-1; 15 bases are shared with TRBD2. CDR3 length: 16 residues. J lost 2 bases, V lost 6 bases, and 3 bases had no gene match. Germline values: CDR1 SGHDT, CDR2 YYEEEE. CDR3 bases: TGTGCCAGCACCCGGACTAGCGGGAGGGCCTACAATGAGCAGTTCTTC. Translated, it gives CASTRTSGRAYNEQFF.

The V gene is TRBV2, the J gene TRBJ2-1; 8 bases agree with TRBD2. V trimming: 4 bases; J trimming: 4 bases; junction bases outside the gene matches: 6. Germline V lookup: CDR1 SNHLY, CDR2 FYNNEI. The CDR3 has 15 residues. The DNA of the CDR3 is TGTGCCAGCAGTGGGGCCCCTAGCGGGTACAATGAGCAGTTCTTC. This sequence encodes CASSGAPSGYNEQFF.

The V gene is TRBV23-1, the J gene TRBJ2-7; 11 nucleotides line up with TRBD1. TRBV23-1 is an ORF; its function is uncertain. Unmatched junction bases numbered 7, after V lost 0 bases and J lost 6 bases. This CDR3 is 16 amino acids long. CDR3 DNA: TGCGCCAGCAGTCAATCCTCCGGGACAGGGGGTTTCGAGCAGTACTTC. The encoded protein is CASSQSSGTGGFEQYF.

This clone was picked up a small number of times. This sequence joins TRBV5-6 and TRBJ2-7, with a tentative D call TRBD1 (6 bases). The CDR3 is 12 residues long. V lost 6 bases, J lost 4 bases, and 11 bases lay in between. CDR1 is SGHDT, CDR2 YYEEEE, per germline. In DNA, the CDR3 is TGTGCCAGCAACACAGGGAAATACGAGCAGTACTTC. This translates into CASNTGKYEQYF.

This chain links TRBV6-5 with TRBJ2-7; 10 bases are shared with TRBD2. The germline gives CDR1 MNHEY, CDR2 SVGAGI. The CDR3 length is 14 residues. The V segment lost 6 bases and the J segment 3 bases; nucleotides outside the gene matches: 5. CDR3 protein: CASRPASGSYEQYF. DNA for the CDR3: TGTGCCAGCAGACCCGCTAGCGGGAGCTACGAGCAGTACTTC.

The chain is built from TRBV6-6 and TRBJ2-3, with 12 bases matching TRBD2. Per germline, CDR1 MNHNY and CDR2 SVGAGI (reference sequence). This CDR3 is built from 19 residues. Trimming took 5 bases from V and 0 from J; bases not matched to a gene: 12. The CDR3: CASSPRTSGISQSTDTQYF. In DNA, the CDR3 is TGTGCCAGCAGTCCAAGGACTAGCGGGATTTCTCAGAGCACAGATACGCAGTATTTT.